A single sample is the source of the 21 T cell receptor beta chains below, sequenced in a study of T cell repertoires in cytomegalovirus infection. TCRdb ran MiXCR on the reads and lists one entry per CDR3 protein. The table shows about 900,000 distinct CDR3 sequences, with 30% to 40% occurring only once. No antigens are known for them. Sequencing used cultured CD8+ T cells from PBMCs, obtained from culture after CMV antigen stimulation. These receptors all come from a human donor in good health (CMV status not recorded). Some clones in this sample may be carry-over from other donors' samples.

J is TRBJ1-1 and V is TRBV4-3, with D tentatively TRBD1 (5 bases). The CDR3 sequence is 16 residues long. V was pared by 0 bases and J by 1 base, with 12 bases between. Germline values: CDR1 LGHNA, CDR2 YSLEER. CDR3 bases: TGCGCCAGCAGCCAAGATCGAGGACACAAGAACACTGAAGCTTTCTTT. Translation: CASSQDRGHKNTEAFF.

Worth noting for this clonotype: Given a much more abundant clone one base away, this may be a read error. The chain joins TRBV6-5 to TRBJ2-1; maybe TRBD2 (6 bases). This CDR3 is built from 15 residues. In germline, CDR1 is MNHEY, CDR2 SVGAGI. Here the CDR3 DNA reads TGTGTCAGCACCCCGGAGGGAAGCTCCTACAATGAGCAGTTCTTC. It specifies CVSTPEGSSYNEQFF.

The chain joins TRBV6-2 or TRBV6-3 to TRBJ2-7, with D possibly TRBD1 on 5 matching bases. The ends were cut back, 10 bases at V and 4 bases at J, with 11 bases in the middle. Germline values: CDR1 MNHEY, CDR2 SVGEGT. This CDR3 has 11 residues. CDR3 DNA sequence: TGTGCCACCAAAAGGGGATACGAGCAGTACGTC. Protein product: CATKRGYEQYV.

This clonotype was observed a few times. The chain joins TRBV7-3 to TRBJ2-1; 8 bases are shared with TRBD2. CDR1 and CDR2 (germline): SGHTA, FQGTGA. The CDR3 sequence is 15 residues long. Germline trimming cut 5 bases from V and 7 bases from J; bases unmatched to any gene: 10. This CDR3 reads CASSPSGGGLNEQFF. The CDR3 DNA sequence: TGTGCCAGCAGCCCCTCGGGGGGGGGCCTAAATGAGCAGTTCTTC.

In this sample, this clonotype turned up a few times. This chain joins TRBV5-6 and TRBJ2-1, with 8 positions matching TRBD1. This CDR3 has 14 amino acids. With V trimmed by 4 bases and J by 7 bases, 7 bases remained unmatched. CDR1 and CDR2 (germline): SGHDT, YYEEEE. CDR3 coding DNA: TGTGCCAGCAGCAAAGGACAGGGTGGGAATGAGCAGTTCTTC. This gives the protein CASSKGQGGNEQFF.

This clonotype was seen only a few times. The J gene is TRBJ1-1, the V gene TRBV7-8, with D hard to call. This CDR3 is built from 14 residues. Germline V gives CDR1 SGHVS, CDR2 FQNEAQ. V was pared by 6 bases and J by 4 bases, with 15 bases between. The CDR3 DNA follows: TGTGCCAGCAGATCGCAGAGTCCTCCCACTGAAGCTTTCTTT. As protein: CASRSQSPPTEAFF.

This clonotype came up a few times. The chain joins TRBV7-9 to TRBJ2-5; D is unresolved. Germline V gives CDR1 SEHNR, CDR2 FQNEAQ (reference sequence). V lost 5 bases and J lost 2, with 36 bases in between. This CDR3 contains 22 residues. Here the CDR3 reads CASSGRAPWSSVIHWVQETQYF. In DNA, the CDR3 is TGTGCCAGCAGCGGCCGGGCGCCGTGGAGTTCTGTTATTCACTGGGTACAAGAGACCCAGTACTTC.

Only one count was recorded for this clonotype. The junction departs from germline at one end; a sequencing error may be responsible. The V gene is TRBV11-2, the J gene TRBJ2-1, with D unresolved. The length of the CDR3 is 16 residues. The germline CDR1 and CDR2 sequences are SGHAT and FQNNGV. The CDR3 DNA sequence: TGTGCCAGCAACTTAGATTGGGCCAGGCCCCACAATGAGCAGTTCTTC. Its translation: CASNLDWARPHNEQFF.

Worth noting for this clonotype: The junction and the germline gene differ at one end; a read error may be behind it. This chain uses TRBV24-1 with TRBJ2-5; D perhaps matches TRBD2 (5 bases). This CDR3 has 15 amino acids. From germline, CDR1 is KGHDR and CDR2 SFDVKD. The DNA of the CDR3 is TGTGCCACCAGTGATTCCGGGTCTCGTGGGGAGATCCAGTACTTC. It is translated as CATSDSGSRGEIQYF.

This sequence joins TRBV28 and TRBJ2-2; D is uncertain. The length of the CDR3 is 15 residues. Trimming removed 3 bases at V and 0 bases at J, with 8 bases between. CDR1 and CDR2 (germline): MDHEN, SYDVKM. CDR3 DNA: TGTGCCAGCAGTTTTTGGGCCTCGAACACCGGGGAGCTGTTTTTT. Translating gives CASSFWASNTGELFF.

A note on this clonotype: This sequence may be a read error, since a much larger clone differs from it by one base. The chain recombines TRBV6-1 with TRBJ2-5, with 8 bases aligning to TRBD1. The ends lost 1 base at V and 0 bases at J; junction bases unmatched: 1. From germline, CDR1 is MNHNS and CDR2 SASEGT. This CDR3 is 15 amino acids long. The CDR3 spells CASSEGTGYQETQYF. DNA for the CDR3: TGTGCCAGCAGTGAAGGGACAGGGTACCAAGAGACCCAGTACTTC.

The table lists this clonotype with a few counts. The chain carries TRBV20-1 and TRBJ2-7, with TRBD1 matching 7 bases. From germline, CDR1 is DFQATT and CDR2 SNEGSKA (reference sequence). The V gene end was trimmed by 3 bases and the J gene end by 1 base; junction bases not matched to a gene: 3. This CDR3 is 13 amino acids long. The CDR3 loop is CSARDRMSYEQYF. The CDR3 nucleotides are TGCAGTGCTAGGGACAGGATGTCCTACGAGCAGTACTTC.

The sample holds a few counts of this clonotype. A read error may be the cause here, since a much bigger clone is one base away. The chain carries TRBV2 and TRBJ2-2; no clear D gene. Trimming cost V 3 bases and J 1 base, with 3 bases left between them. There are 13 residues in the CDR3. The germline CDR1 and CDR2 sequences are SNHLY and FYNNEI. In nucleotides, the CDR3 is TGTGCCAGCAGTGAGTGGAACACCGGGGAGCTGTTTTTT. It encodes CASSEWNTGELFF.

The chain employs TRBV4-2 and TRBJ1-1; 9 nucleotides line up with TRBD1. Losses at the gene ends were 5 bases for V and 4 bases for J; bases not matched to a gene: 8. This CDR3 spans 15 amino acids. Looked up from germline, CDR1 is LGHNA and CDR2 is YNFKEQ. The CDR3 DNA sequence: TGTGCCAGCAGCGGACCGGGACAGGGTGGCACTGAAGCTTTCTTT. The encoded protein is CASSGPGQGGTEAFF.

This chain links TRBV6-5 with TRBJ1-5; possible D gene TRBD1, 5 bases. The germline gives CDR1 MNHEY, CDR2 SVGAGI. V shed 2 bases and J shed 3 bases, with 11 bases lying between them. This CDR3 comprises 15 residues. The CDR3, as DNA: TGTGCCAGCAGTTACGATGGGGGATTCAATCAGCCCCAGCATTTT. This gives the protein CASSYDGGFNQPQHF.

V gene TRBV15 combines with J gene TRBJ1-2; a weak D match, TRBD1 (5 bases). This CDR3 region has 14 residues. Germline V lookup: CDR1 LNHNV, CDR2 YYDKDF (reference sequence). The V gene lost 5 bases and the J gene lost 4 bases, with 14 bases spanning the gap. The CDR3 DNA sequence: TGTGCCACCAGCCCGGGGCGGGGTCTCTATGGCTACACCTTC. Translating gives CATSPGRGLYGYTF.

DNA for the CDR3: TGTGCCAGCAGCCCCCGACCGACAGTTACTGAAGCTTTCTTT. Translation: CASSPRPTVTEAFF. V and J are TRBV5-4 and TRBJ1-1; tentatively, D is TRBD1 (5 bases). In germline, CDR1 is SGHNT, CDR2 YYREEE (reference sequence). The CDR3 sequence is 14 residues long. With 4 bases removed from V and 5 bases from J, the gap between germline ends came to 15 bases.

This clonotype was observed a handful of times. CDR3 sequence: CAIRTRAAGAGDTQYF. CDR3 sequence (DNA): TGTGCCATCAGGACCCGGGCGGCGGGGGCGGGAGATACGCAGTATTTT. V usage is TRBV10-3 and J usage is TRBJ2-3, with D possibly matching TRBD2 (7 bases). Trimming pared 6 bases from V and 5 bases from J, leaving 21 bases between. The CDR3 contains 16 residues. Germline lookup yields CDR1 ENHRY and CDR2 SYGVKD.

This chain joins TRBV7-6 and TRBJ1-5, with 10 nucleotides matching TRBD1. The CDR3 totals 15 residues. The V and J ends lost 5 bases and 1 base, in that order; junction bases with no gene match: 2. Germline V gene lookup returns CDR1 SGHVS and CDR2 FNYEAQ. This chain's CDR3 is CASSQGQGSNQPQHF. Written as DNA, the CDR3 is TGTGCCAGCAGCCAGGGACAGGGGAGCAATCAGCCCCAGCATTTT.

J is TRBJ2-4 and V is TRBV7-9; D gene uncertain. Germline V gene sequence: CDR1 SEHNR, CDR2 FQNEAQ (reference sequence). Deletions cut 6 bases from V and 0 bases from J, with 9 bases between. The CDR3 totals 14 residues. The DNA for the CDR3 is TGTGCCAGCAGTACAGCCTTAGCCAAAAACATTCAGTACTTC. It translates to CASSTALAKNIQYF.

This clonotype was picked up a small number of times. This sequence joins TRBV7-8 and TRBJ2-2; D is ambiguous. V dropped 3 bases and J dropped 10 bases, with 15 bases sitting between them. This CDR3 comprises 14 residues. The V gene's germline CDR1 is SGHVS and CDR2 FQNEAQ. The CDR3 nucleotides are TGTGCCAGCAGCTTCGTTCTATCCCGTGCGGAGCTGTTTTTT. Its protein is CASSFVLSRAELFF.